The next 2 T cell receptor beta chains were all read from a single sample in a study of identical twins. TCRdb re-analysed the 5' RACE reads in MiXCR, keeping a single row per CDR3 protein. Counted here are about 530,000 distinct CDR3 sequences, about a fifth occurring once; the ten biggest clones make up approximately 0.5%. The sample was also linked to a second study, of yellow fever vaccine responses in identical twins.

Sequenced input: CD4+ T cells sorted from blood. The receptors stem from a woman aged 18-29 years in good health.

This clonotype was counted a few times. This chain uses TRBV9 with TRBJ2-7; 7 nucleotides match TRBD1. Germline CDR1 and CDR2: SGDLS and YYNGEE. Losses at the gene ends were 0 bases for V and 3 bases for J; bases not matched to a gene: 6. The CDR3 has 15 amino acids. The CDR3 here is CASSVAGQPLYEQYF. As DNA, the CDR3 is TGTGCCAGCAGCGTAGCGGGACAGCCCCTCTACGAGCAGTACTTC.

A word on this clonotype: Given a much more abundant clone one base away, this may be a read error. The J gene is TRBJ1-1, the V gene TRBV5-1; 7 bases agree with TRBD1. This CDR3 is 17 amino acids long. The germline gives CDR1 SGHRS, CDR2 YFSETQ. CDR3 region: CVSSLGHQGDLNTEAFF. The CDR3 DNA reads as TGCGTCAGCAGCCTGGGCCACCAGGGGGACCTGAACACTGAAGCTTTCTTT.